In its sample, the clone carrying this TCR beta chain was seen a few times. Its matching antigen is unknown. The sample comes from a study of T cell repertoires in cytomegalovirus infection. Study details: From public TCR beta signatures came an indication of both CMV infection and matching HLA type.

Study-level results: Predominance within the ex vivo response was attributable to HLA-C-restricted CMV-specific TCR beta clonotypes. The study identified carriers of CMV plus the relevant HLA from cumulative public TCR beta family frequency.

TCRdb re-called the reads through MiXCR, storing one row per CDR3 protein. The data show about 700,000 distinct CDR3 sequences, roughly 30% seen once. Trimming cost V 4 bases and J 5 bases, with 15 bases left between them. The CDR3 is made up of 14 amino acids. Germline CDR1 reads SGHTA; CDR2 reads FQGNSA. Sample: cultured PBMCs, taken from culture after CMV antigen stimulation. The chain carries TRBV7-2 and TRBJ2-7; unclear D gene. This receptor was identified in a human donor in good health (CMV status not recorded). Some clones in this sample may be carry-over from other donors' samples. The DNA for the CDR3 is TGTGCCAGCAGCTCCGGGTCCCGGCCCCACGAGCAGTACTTC. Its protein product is CASSSGSRPHEQYF.